This T cell receptor beta chain originates from a study of T-cell memory formation after mild COVID-19. This clonotype was seen a handful of times. TCRdb passed the 5' RACE reads through MiXCR, listing each CDR3 protein once. The sample lists a few hundred thousand distinct CDR3 sequences, around 30% occurring once. Trimming removed 2 bases at V and 9 bases at J, with 9 bases between. CDR1 is GTSNPN and CDR2 is SVGIG in the germline V gene (reference sequence). There are 11 residues in the CDR3. This clonotype originated in an adult woman who had mild COVID-19 (a few samples of this study predate the infection). Cell type and time point are not known. The chain carries TRBV30 and TRBJ2-3; tentatively, D is TRBD1 or TRBD2 (5 bases each). The specimen was PBMCs or a T cell subset sorted from them (not recorded which). CDR3 in DNA: TGTGCCTGGAGTCCCCGGGACACGCAGTATTTT. Amino acids: CAWSPRDTQYF.